Listed below are T cell receptor beta chains from one sample, sequenced in a study of PD-L1 blockade in urothelial cancer. Clones were read by immunoSEQ multiplex PCR, and TCRdb kept only the in-frame ones, dropping some. The sample carries about 41,000 clones, around 83% recorded once. The sequencing here drew on PBMCs, taken around atezolizumab (anti-PD-L1) treatment. The receptors here all came from a man in his sixties or seventies with urothelial cancer. The CDR3 runs from the conserved cysteine through the conserved F or W. A D gene is named only where the DNA matches it firmly. For some rows the clone size is stated as once, few or many, or as a class when expanded; others skip it.

v_call	clone_size	d_call	cdr3_length	j_call	cdr3_nt	cdr3_aa
TRBV28	-	TRBD1	15	TRBJ2-1	TGTGCCAGCAGTGCCGCGGACAGGGATGGTAATGAGCAGTTCTTC	CASSAADRDGNEQFF
TRBV11-2	-	TRBD2	15	TRBJ2-3	TGTGCCAGCAGCTTACTAGCGGGAAACACAGATACGCAGTATTTT	CASSLLAGNTDTQYF
TRBV5-1	-	TRBD2	18	TRBJ2-1	TGCGCCAGCAGCTTGGGGTCTATGTCTAGCGGGGGAGACAATGAGCAGTTCTTC	CASSLGSMSSGGDNEQFF
TRBV6-5	-	TRBD1	15	TRBJ2-7	TGTGCCAGCAGTTACGCGCAGGGGGCCTCCTACGAGCAGTACTTC	CASSYAQGASYEQYF
TRBV10-3	-	-	16	TRBJ1-3	TGTGCCATCAGTGAGTCTCTGGGGCGCTCTGGAAACACCATATATTTT	CAISESLGRSGNTIYF
TRBV6-5	-	TRBD1	14	TRBJ1-5	TGTGCCAGCAGAGCCGACAGGGCGGATCAGCCCCAGCATTTT	CASRADRADQPQHF
TRBV7-2	-	TRBD1	15	TRBJ1-3	TGTGCCAGCAGAGGTTCGACAGGGGATGGAAACACCATATATTTT	CASRGSTGDGNTIYF
TRBV6-5	-	-	16	TRBJ2-7	TGTGCCAGCAGTTACTCCCGGACTTTGGGGTGGTACGAGCAGTACTTC	CASSYSRTLGWYEQYF
TRBV5-8	-	-	14	TRBJ2-5	TGTGCCAGCAGCTTTAGGGGCAGCCAAGAGACCCAGTACTTC	CASSFRGSQETQYF
TRBV7-6	-	-	15	TRBJ2-2	TGTGCCAGCAGCCTCCTGGGCCCGAGCACCGGGGAGCTGTTTTTT	CASSLLGPSTGELFF
TRBV30	-	TRBD2	14	TRBJ2-1	TGTGCCTGGAGTACCGGGACTAGCGGCAATGAGCAGTTCTTC	CAWSTGTSGNEQFF
TRBV2	-	-	14	TRBJ2-2	TGTGCCAGCAGTGACGGTCCGAACACCGGGGAGCTGTTTTTT	CASSDGPNTGELFF
TRBV4-1	-	-	13	TRBJ1-4	TGCGCCAGCAGCCAATGGCGGCGGGAAAAACTGTTTTTT	CASSQWRREKLFF
TRBV28	-	TRBD2	16	TRBJ2-1	TGTGCCAGCAGTTTATGGGGGAGGGCCGGGTATAAGGAGCAGTTCTTC	CASSLWGRAGYKEQFF
TRBV7-9	-	TRBD2	15	TRBJ2-5	TGTGCCAGCAGCCTCCAGACTAGCGGGAAAGAGACCCAGTACTTC	CASSLQTSGKETQYF
TRBV5-1	-	TRBD1	13	TRBJ2-1	TGCGCCAGCAGCTCAGGGACAGGGGATGAGCAGTTCTTC	CASSSGTGDEQFF
TRBV4-1	-	-	17	TRBJ2-3	TGCGCCAGCAGCCAAGCCCCCTCCTCCAACGGGGCAGATACGCAGTATTTT	CASSQAPSSNGADTQYF
TRBV6-6	once	TRBD2	14	TRBJ2-1	TGTGCCAGCACTGGTAGCGGGAGCTACAATGAGCAGTTCTTC	CASTGSGSYNEQFF
TRBV27	-	TRBD1	13	TRBJ2-7	TGTGCCAGCAGTCCACACAGGGGGCTCGAGCAGTACTTC	CASSPHRGLEQYF
TRBV5-1	-	TRBD1	15	TRBJ2-5	TGCGCCAGCAGCTTTCAGGGGGCGTCAGGTGTAACCCAGTACTTC	CASSFQGASGVTQYF
TRBV19	-	-	15	TRBJ1-4	TGTGCCAGTAGTCCCCCCCGGGGGAAGGGTGAAAAACTGTTTTTT	CASSPPRGKGEKLFF
TRBV5-1	few	TRBD1	14	TRBJ2-2	TGCGCCAGCAGATTTACAGGGGGCACCGGGGAGCTGTTTTTT	CASRFTGGTGELFF
TRBV4-1	-	TRBD2	17	TRBJ2-1	TGCGCCAGCAGCCGCAACGCTCTAGCGGACAAGTACAATGAGCAGTTCTTC	CASSRNALADKYNEQFF
TRBV5-1	-	TRBD1	15	TRBJ2-1	TGCGCCAGCAGCTCGGTAGTACAGGGGGGCGATGAGCAGTTCTTC	CASSSVVQGGDEQFF
TRBV30	-	-	14	TRBJ1-1	TGTGCCTGGAGCACCTTCAGATTAAACACTGAAGCTTTCTTT	CAWSTFRLNTEAFF
TRBV6-5	-	TRBD2	13	TRBJ2-7	TGTGCCAGCAGAGGGACTAGAAACGGCGAGCAGTACTTC	CASRGTRNGEQYF
TRBV11-2	-	-	15	TRBJ2-7	TGTGCCAGCAGGTCCCTCCTAAGGGGCTACTACGAGCAGTACTTC	CASRSLLRGYYEQYF
TRBV2	-	-	15	TRBJ2-3	TGTGCCGGACCCACGACTAGGATTGTTACAGATACGCAGTATTTT	CAGPTTRIVTDTQYF
TRBV5-1	-	TRBD1	15	TRBJ2-7	TGCGCCAGCAGCCCCGGGACAGGGGACGACCACGAGCAGTACTTC	CASSPGTGDDHEQYF
TRBV6-1	-	-	15	TRBJ2-2	TGTGCCAGCAGCCTGGACATAGCGAACACCGGGGAGCTGTTTTTT	CASSLDIANTGELFF
TRBV5-1	-	-	13	TRBJ1-1	TGCGCCAGCAGCCCGGGGTGGAACACTGAAGCTTTCTTT	CASSPGWNTEAFF
TRBV30	-	-	13	TRBJ1-2	TGTGCCTGGGGTAAAGACGGGATCTATGGCTACACCTTC	CAWGKDGIYGYTF
TRBV5-1	-	TRBD2	14	TRBJ2-1	TGCGCCAGCAGCATAGGACTAGGTTCCCTACCTCAGTTCTTC	CASSIGLGSLPQFF
TRBV6-1	-	-	15	TRBJ1-3	TGTGCCAGCAGACTACAGGAGCTCTCTGGAAACACCATATATTTT	CASRLQELSGNTIYF
TRBV19	-	TRBD2	16	TRBJ2-2	TGTGCCAGTAGTCGCACACTAGCGGGGTCTCACGGGGAGCTGTTTTTT	CASSRTLAGSHGELFF
TRBV5-1	-	TRBD1	13	TRBJ1-2	TGCGCCAGCAGCCTAGACAGGGGGGATGGCTACACCTTC	CASSLDRGDGYTF
TRBV19	-	-	13	TRBJ1-4	TGTGCCAGTAGTTCAGGGCTCTATGAAAAACTGTTTTTT	CASSSGLYEKLFF
TRBV7-7	once	-	16	TRBJ2-2	TGTGCTAGCAGCTTAGTGAGTCCCCCGAACACCGGGGAGCTGTTTTTT	CASSLVSPPNTGELFF
TRBV6-5	-	-	13	TRBJ1-3	TGTGCCAGCGCGGGCCACTCTGGAAACACCATATATTTT	CASAGHSGNTIYF
TRBV7-9	-	-	16	TRBJ1-5	TGTGCCAGCAGCCCCCCCGGGGGGGGATTCGATCAGCCCCAGCATTTT	CASSPPGGGFDQPQHF
TRBV5-5	few	TRBD1	13	TRBJ1-2	TGTGCCAGCAGCCACACAGGGGAATATGGCTACACCTTC	CASSHTGEYGYTF
TRBV5-1	once	-	15	TRBJ1-2	TGCGCCAGCAGCTTGGCGGGTTATGAAAGCTATGGCTACACCTTC	CASSLAGYESYGYTF
TRBV30	-	-	12	TRBJ1-5	TGTGCCTCGGGGGGGGCCAATCAGCCCCAGCATTTT	CASGGANQPQHF
TRBV10-3	-	TRBD1	14	TRBJ2-3	TGTGCCATCAGTGAGGGACAGGGAGGAGATACGCAGTATTTT	CAISEGQGGDTQYF
TRBV6-5	-	-	14	TRBJ2-7	TGTGCCAGCAGTTATGATAACCGTCGCGGCGAGCAGTACTTC	CASSYDNRRGEQYF
TRBV15	-	-	12	TRBJ2-1	TGTGCCACCAGCAGAGGGACTTTAGCGCAGTTCTTC	CATSRGTLAQFF
TRBV19	few	-	14	TRBJ1-1	TGTGCCAGTAGTATGCAGTATACGGGCACTGAAGCTTTCTTT	CASSMQYTGTEAFF
TRBV19	-	TRBD2	19	TRBJ2-3	TGTGCCAGTAACGTCCCACGCGGGAGATCCCCTAACGGCACAGATACGCAGTATTTT	CASNVPRGRSPNGTDTQYF
TRBV29-1	few	TRBD1	13	TRBJ2-2	TGCAGCTCCCTGACAGGGGAGGCCGGGGAGCTGTTTTTT	CSSLTGEAGELFF
TRBV4-2	-	TRBD1	15	TRBJ1-1	TGTGCCAGCAGTCAAACAGGGGGCGATGGCACTGAAGCTTTCTTT	CASSQTGGDGTEAFF
TRBV28	medium-sized	-	12	TRBJ1-2	TGTGCCAGCAGGTTGGGTCCTAGAGGCTACACCTTC	CASRLGPRGYTF
TRBV7-8	-	TRBD2	17	TRBJ2-1	TGTGCCAGCAGCCGACCGATTAGGACTAGCGGGAGTGATGAGCAGTTCTTC	CASSRPIRTSGSDEQFF